These 5 T cell receptor beta chains were all obtained from the same sample, sequenced in a study of T cells in Graves' hyperthyroidism and ophthalmopathy. RNA transcripts were the template for amplifying TCR beta CDR3 regions. RT-PCR in the first round (using the HTBI primer set) targeted the TCR CDR3. TCRdb used MiXCR to reprocess the multiplex PCR reads, holding one entry per CDR3 protein. The table has hundreds of thousands of distinct CDR3 sequences, approximately 15% seen once; the top ten hold 5% to 7%. The sequencing sample was made of blood. Source of these receptors: a woman aged 30 to 39 with Graves' hyperthyroidism that later progressed to Graves' ophthalmopathy.

This clonotype was detected many times. The chain links TRBV25-1 to TRBJ1-1, with D perhaps TRBD1 (5 bases). Germline CDR1 reads MGHDK; CDR2 reads SYGVNS. Trimming shortened V by 1 base and J by 6 bases, and 12 bases separated the two germline ends. The CDR3 has 14 amino acids. CDR3 in amino acids: CASSEFEGWPEAFF. The CDR3 region has the DNA TGTGCCAGCAGTGAATTCGAGGGGTGGCCTGAAGCTTTCTTT. Variable domain in full (rest from reference TRBV25-1 and TRBJ1-1): EADIYQTPRYLVIGTGKKITLECSQTMGHDKMYWYQQDPGMELHLIHYSYGVNSTEKGDLSSESTVSRIRTEHFPLTLESARPSHTSQYLCASSEFEGWPEAFFGQGTRLTVV.

This clonotype showed up many times. V is TRBV9 and J is TRBJ2-7; TRBD1 or TRBD2 may be the D gene (6 bases each). Germline CDR1 SGDLS, CDR2 YYNGEE. The CDR3 sequence is 15 residues long. The germline V and J ends were trimmed by 0 bases and 5 bases, with 15 bases remaining between them. The CDR3 spells CASSVGSGGANEQYF. The CDR3 bases are TGTGCCAGCAGCGTAGGATCCGGGGGCGCGAACGAGCAGTACTTC.

The sample holds many counts of this clonotype. This chain uses TRBV28 with TRBJ1-4; D remains ambiguous. The CDR3 covers 15 residues. CDR1 MDHEN and CDR2 SYDVKM come from the germline V gene. The V end was cut by 6 bases, the J end by 7 bases, with 18 bases between. The CDR3 DNA sequence: TGTGCCAGCAGCGACCCGGGGAGGAAGTCTGAAAAACTGTTTTTT. This codes for CASSDPGRKSEKLFF.

This clonotype was observed many times. The rearrangement links TRBV12-3 or TRBV12-4 to TRBJ1-2; D remains unclear. Deletions cut 5 bases from V and 3 bases from J, with 13 bases between. This CDR3 region has 14 residues. The CDR3 region is CASSPTDIDYGYTF. Here the CDR3 DNA reads TGTGCCAGCAGTCCAACAGACATAGACTATGGCTACACCTTC.

This rearrangement joins TRBV9 to TRBJ2-2; tentative D call: TRBD2 (7 bases). The CDR3 extends over 16 amino acids. In germline, CDR1 is SGDLS, CDR2 YYNGEE. V was cut by 4 bases and J by 5 bases, with 18 bases left in between. The CDR3 DNA reads as TGTGCCAGCAGCCCAAAGGGGGGGTTGTTGACCGGGGAGCTGTTTTTT. This gives the protein CASSPKGGLLTGELFF.